The clone carrying this T cell receptor beta chain was found a few times. Sequenced by immunoSEQ multiplex PCR; TCRdb stores in-frame clones only, minus some. The sample has approximately 100,000 clones, under 90% seen once. This record comes from a study of radiotherapy plus CTLA-4 blockade in lung cancer. This TCR came from a human donor with non-small cell lung cancer that progressed on radiotherapy plus ipilimumab. Some clones in this sample may be carry-over from other donors' samples. This material consisted of peripheral blood, taken from a patient treated with radiotherapy plus ipilimumab.

DNA of the CDR3: TGTGCCAGCAGCTACCCAAGACAGGGGTTGAACACTGAAGCTTTCTTT. It encodes CASSYPRQGLNTEAFF. J is TRBJ1-1 and V is TRBV7-2; TRBD1 matches 8 bases. V was pared by 4 bases and J by 0 bases, with 7 bases of the junction left unmatched. The CDR3 spans 16 residues. Germline loops: CDR1 SGHTA, CDR2 FQGNSA.